These 24 T cell receptor beta chains came from one sample sequenced in a study of Graves' ophthalmopathy and Graves' hyperthyroidism. Transcripts of RNA were the source for amplifying TCR beta CDR3 regions. An opening RT-PCR round employed HTBI primers and preceded a second-round multiplex PCR. TCRdb reprocessed the multiplex PCR reads with MiXCR, giving one entry per CDR3 protein. The sample lists over 500,000 distinct CDR3 sequences, 20% to 25% seen once, with approximately 7% in the top ten. Source material: peripheral blood. The receptors shown here come from a woman younger than 35 with stable Graves' hyperthyroidism. Some clones in this sample may be carry-over from other donors' samples.

This clonotype has at least ten counts. The rearrangement links TRBV11-2 to TRBJ2-2; 8 bases are a match to TRBD2. CDR1 SGHAT and CDR2 FQNNGV come from the germline V gene. This CDR3 region has 16 residues. Losses at the gene ends were 5 bases for V and 5 bases for J; bases not matched to a gene: 10. The CDR3 loop reads CASSTSGSEGTGELFF. CDR3 nucleotide sequence: TGTGCCAGCAGCACCAGCGGGAGCGAAGGGACCGGGGAGCTGTTTTTT. The variable domain in full, with the rest retrieved from reference TRBV11-2 and TRBJ2-2, is EAGVAQSPRYKIIEKRQSVAFWCNPISGHATLYWYQQILGQGPKLLIQFQNNGVVDDSQLPKDRFSAERLKGVDSTLKIQPAKLEDSAVYLCASSTSGSEGTGELFFGEGSRLTVL.

The CDR3 nucleotides are TGTGCCAGCAGCGGGTTCGTGGGGGGGGACACTGAAGCTTTCTTT. Translated, it gives CASSGFVGGDTEAFF. V gene TRBV9 combines with J gene TRBJ1-1, with TRBD1 as a possible D gene (5 bases). Germline V CDR1 and CDR2: SGDLS, YYNGEE. Trimming left V 3 bases short and J 3 bases short, with 15 bases between. The CDR3 is 15 residues long.

This clonotype was seen repeatedly, ten times or more. This chain uses TRBV6-5 with TRBJ2-5; 8 nucleotides align to TRBD2. The CDR3 covers 13 residues. V trimming: 6 bases; J trimming: 3 bases; junction bases outside the gene matches: 3. The V gene's germline CDR1 is MNHEY and CDR2 SVGAGI. The CDR3 is CASSRAGEETQYF. The CDR3 DNA reads as TGTGCCAGCAGCCGAGCGGGGGAAGAGACCCAGTACTTC.

This clonotype was observed at least ten times. The genes are TRBV7-6 and TRBJ2-7; a possible D gene is TRBD1 (6 bases). V shed 0 bases and J shed 4 bases, with 16 bases lying between them. This CDR3 is 16 amino acids long. The germline V gene has CDR1 SGHVS and CDR2 FNYEAQ. The CDR3 DNA follows: TGTGCCAGCAGCTTAGCTCAGGGGTCCTCGAGATACGAGCAGTACTTC. It is translated as CASSLAQGSSRYEQYF.

The chain recombines TRBV10-3 with TRBJ2-7; TRBD1 matches at 9 bases. Germline CDR1 is ENHRY and CDR2 is SYGVKD. The ends lost 4 bases at V and 6 bases at J; junction bases unmatched: 10. The CDR3 totals 15 residues. This CDR3 reads CAISVPRDREFEQYF. Here the CDR3 DNA reads TGTGCCATCAGTGTACCTCGGGACAGGGAATTCGAGCAGTACTTC.

The J gene is TRBJ1-2, the V gene TRBV4-1; 7 nucleotides line up with TRBD1. V lost 3 bases, J lost 8 bases, and 9 bases stayed unmatched. CDR3 size: 14 residues. CDR1 MGHRA and CDR2 YSYEKL come from the germline V gene. The CDR3 DNA reads TGCGCCAGCAGCCACCCGACCAGGGGGGGAGGCTACACCTTC. Translated: CASSHPTRGGGYTF.

At least ten counts were recorded for this clonotype. This chain joins TRBV10-3 and TRBJ1-5, with 7 bases identical to TRBD1. CDR1 ENHRY and CDR2 SYGVKD come from the germline V gene. The CDR3 runs 15 residues. V shed 0 bases and J 3 bases; nucleotides not matched to a gene: 2. CDR3 residues: CAISESTGNNQPQHF. CDR3 DNA: TGTGCCATCAGTGAGTCGACAGGGAACAATCAGCCCCAGCATTTT.

The chain combines TRBV7-3 with TRBJ2-7, with 7 bases matching TRBD1. The CDR3 loop spans 14 amino acids. Germline lookup yields CDR1 SGHTA and CDR2 FQGTGA. V lost 2 bases and J lost 6; bases outside the gene matches: 7. CDR3 amino acids: CASSLLGTGAEQYF. CDR3 DNA sequence: TGTGCCAGCAGCTTACTGGGAACAGGGGCCGAGCAGTACTTC.

There are many counts of this clonotype. J is TRBJ2-7 and V is TRBV27, with D possibly TRBD2 on 5 matching bases. Per germline, CDR1 MNHEY and CDR2 SMNVEV (reference sequence). The CDR3 consists of 14 residues. V was clipped by 3 bases and J by 3 bases, with 12 bases between them. This chain's CDR3 is CASSLGARDYEQYF. The CDR3 DNA is TGTGCCAGCAGTTTGGGAGCGCGAGACTACGAGCAGTACTTC.

This clonotype was seen ten or more times. The rearrangement uses TRBV6-1 and TRBJ1-2; a possible D gene is TRBD1 (5 bases). The CDR3 extends over 12 amino acids. The germline V and J ends were trimmed by 10 bases and 8 bases, with 17 bases remaining between them. Germline loops: CDR1 MNHNS, CDR2 SASEGT. The CDR3 loop reads CATRGEAQGYTF. The CDR3 bases are TGTGCCACGAGGGGTGAAGCCCAGGGCTACACCTTC.

At least ten counts were recorded for this clonotype. The chain's CDR3 is CASSPIGQSSYEQYF. The CDR3 nucleotides are TGTGCCAGCTCACCAATTGGGCAGAGCTCCTACGAGCAGTACTTC. The chain recombines TRBV18 with TRBJ2-7; D is ambiguous. Germline V lookup: CDR1 KGHSH, CDR2 LQKENI. The V end lost 2 bases, the J end lost 0 bases, and 11 bases lay between the germline ends. This CDR3 comprises 15 residues.

This clonotype was detected once. One end of the junction varies from germline; a read error may be responsible. The chain has TRBV6-4 and TRBJ2-2; D is ambiguous. CDR1 and CDR2 (germline): MRHNA, SNTAGT. The length of the CDR3 is 14 residues. The DNA for the CDR3 is TGTGCCAGCGGTGACTTCCCGGCCAACACGGAGCTGTTTTTT. Its translation: CASGDFPANTELFF.

The chain uses TRBV2 and TRBJ1-2; TRBD1 agrees at 9 bases. The CDR3 spans 15 residues. J was trimmed by 4 bases and V by 8 bases; bases with no gene match: 11. Per the germline V gene, CDR1 is SNHLY and CDR2 is FYNNEI. The CDR3 region has the DNA TGTGCCAGCCTCGGGACAGGGCGAGGGGGCTATGGCTACACCTTC. Its translation is CASLGTGRGGYGYTF.

The J gene is TRBJ2-5, the V gene TRBV11-1; 12 nucleotides line up with TRBD2. CDR3 length equals 17 residues. In germline, CDR1 is SGHAT, CDR2 FQDESV (reference sequence). V lost 2 bases, J lost 3 bases, and 7 bases stayed unmatched. This CDR3 reads CASSLPLGLAGKETQYF. In DNA, the CDR3 is TGTGCCAGCAGCTTACCTCTCGGACTAGCGGGAAAAGAGACCCAGTACTTC.

This clonotype has ten or more counts. The genes are TRBV30 and TRBJ1-1; 7 bases are shared with TRBD1. Losses at the gene ends were 3 bases for V and 4 bases for J; bases not matched to a gene: 2. CDR1 and CDR2 from the germline V gene are GTSNPN and SVGIG (reference sequence). The CDR3 has 12 residues. CDR3 residues: CAWRGTATEAFF. In DNA form, the CDR3 reads TGTGCCTGGAGAGGGACAGCCACTGAAGCTTTCTTT.

This clonotype appeared many times. The rearrangement joins TRBV11-1 to TRBJ2-5; the D is unclear. CDR3 length: 13 residues. Germline-derived CDR1 and CDR2 are SGHAT and FQDESV (reference sequence). Trimming removed 1 base from V and 2 bases from J, with 5 bases in between. CDR3 DNA: TGTGCCAGCAGCTTAGTTGCTCAAGAGACCCAGTACTTC. It translates to CASSLVAQETQYF.

The genes are TRBV11-2 and TRBJ1-1; possible D gene TRBD1, 6 bases. The germline V gene encodes CDR1 SGHAT and CDR2 FQNNGV. V lost 1 base to trimming and J lost 2 bases, with 14 bases between them. The CDR3 has 16 residues. The CDR3 bases are TGTGCCAGCAGCTTAGGCCATACAGGGATTAACACTGAAGCTTTCTTT. Amino acid sequence: CASSLGHTGINTEAFF.

In its sample, this clonotype was seen many times. V is TRBV30 and J is TRBJ1-1; D is possibly TRBD1 (6 bases). The CDR3 totals 13 residues. Looked up from germline, CDR1 is GTSNPN and CDR2 is SVGIG (reference sequence). V lost 4 bases, J lost 1 base, and 10 bases lay in between. The CDR3 DNA reads TGTGCCTGGACGGGACAATGGAACACTGAAGCTTTCTTT. It encodes CAWTGQWNTEAFF.

The V gene is TRBV14, the J gene TRBJ2-7; 8 nucleotides agree with TRBD2. CDR3 length: 15 residues. The trim removed 2 bases at V and 2 bases at J, leaving 5 bases unmatched. Germline V gene lookup returns CDR1 SGHDN and CDR2 FVKESK. The CDR3 DNA reads as TGTGCCAGCAGCCAACCCGGGGGGGCTACCTACGAGCAGTACTTC. It translates to CASSQPGGATYEQYF.

The genes are TRBV27 and TRBJ2-7, with D hard to call. V was shortened by 6 bases and J by 0 bases, with 9 bases between the two germline ends. CDR3 length: 13 residues. Germline CDR1 MNHEY, CDR2 SMNVEV (reference sequence). In DNA, the CDR3 is TGTGCCAGCAGCATCTCAGACTCCTACGAGCAGTACTTC. It codes for CASSISDSYEQYF.

Ten or more counts support this clonotype. The chain links TRBV6-1 to TRBJ1-1; D may be TRBD1 (5 bases). The length of the CDR3 is 11 residues. CDR1 is MNHNS and CDR2 is SASEGT in the germline V gene. V was trimmed by 5 bases and J by 8 bases, leaving 9 bases between them. The CDR3 coding sequence is TGTGCCAGCAGTCGCCGGGACGAAGCTTTCTTT. Translating it yields CASSRRDEAFF.

The J gene is TRBJ2-2, the V gene TRBV6-2 or TRBV6-3, with 7 bases aligning to TRBD1. Unmatched junction bases numbered 8, after V lost 2 bases and J lost 2 bases. The CDR3 runs to 17 residues. Germline CDR1 MNHEY, CDR2 SVGEGT. The CDR3 nucleotides are TGTGCCAGCAGTTACCACCTCGACAGGGTAAACACCGGGGAGCTGTTTTTT. Amino acids: CASSYHLDRVNTGELFF.

This clonotype was seen at least ten times. The chain links TRBV4-1 to TRBJ1-1; possibly TRBD1 for D (6 bases). The germline V gene encodes CDR1 MGHRA and CDR2 YSYEKL. The CDR3 totals 16 residues. Trimming shortened V by 5 bases and J by 0 bases, and 16 bases separated the two germline ends. CDR3 DNA: TGCGCCAGCAGCGCAGGGGTTGTCCCAATGAACACTGAAGCTTTCTTT. This sequence encodes CASSAGVVPMNTEAFF.

This clonotype occurred many times. CDR3 DNA sequence: TGTGCCAGCAGAGGAGGGGGAACCTACGAGCAGTACTTC. It specifies CASRGGGTYEQYF. V is TRBV7-2 and J is TRBJ2-7; tentatively, D is TRBD1 or TRBD2 (6 bases each). V lost 6 bases to trimming and J lost 2 bases, with 11 bases between them. The CDR3 length is 13 residues. Germline CDR1 and CDR2: SGHTA and FQGNSA.